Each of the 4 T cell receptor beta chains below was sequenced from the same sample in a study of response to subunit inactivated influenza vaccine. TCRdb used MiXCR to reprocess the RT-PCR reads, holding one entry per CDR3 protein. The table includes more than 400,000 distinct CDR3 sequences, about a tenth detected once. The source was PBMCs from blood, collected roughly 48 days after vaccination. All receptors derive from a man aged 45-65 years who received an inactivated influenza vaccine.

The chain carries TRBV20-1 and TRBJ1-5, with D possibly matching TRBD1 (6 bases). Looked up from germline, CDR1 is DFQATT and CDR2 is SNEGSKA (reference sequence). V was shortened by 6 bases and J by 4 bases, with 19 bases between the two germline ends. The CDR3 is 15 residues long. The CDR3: CSATGGQGRNQPQHF. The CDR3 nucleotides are TGCAGTGCCACGGGCGGTCAGGGGAGGAATCAGCCCCAGCATTTT.

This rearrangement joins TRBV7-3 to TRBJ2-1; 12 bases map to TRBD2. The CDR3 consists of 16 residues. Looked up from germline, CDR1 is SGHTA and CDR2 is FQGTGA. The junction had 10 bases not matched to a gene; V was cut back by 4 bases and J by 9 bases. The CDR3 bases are TGTGCCAGCAGCTCCCTACTAGCGGGAGGTAGCGGTGAGCAGTTCTTC. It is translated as CASSSLLAGGSGEQFF.

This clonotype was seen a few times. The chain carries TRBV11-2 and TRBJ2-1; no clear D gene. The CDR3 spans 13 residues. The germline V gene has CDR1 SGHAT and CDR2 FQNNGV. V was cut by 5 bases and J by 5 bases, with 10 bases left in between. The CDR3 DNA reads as TGTGCCAGCAGCATCGGGTCCCACAATGAGCAGTTCTTC. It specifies CASSIGSHNEQFF.

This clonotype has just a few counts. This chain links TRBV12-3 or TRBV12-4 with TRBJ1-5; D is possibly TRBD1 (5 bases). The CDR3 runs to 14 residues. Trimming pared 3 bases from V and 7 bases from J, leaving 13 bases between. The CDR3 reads CASSFGQGPQPQHF. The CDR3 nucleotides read TGTGCCAGCAGTTTCGGGCAGGGCCCCCAGCCCCAGCATTTT.